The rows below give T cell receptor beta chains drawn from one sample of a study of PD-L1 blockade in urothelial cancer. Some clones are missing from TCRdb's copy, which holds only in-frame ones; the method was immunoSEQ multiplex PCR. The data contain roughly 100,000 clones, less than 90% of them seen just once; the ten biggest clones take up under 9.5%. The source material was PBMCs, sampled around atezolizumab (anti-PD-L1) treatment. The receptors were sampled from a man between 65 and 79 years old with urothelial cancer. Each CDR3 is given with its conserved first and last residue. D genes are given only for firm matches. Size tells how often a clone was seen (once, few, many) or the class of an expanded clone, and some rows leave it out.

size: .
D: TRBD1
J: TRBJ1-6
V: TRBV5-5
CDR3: CASSSTQGAASPLHF
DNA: TGTGCCAGCAGTTCTACACAGGGGGCGGCTTCACCCCTCCACTTT

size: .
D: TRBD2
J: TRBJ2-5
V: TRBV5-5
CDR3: CASSFPGTRSTETQYF
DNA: TGTGCCAGCAGCTTTCCCGGGACTAGGAGTACGGAGACCCAGTACTTC

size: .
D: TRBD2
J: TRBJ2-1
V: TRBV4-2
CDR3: CASSQDQAGGPRFF
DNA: TGTGCCAGCAGCCAAGATCAAGCGGGAGGGCCCCGATTCTTC

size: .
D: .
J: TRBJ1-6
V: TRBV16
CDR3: CASSQSRGPLTLHF
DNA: TGTGCCAGCAGCCAATCTCGCGGCCCCCTCACCCTCCACTTT

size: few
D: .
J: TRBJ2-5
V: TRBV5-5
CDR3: CASSLESGRGETQYF
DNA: TGTGCCAGCAGCTTGGAATCGGGGAGAGGAGAGACCCAGTACTTC

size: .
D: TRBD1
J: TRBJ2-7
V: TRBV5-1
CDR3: CASSPTGAYEQYF
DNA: TGCGCCAGCAGCCCCACAGGGGCCTACGAGCAGTACTTC

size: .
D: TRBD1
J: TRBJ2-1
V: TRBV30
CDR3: CAWSPGTGQSNEQFF
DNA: TGTGCCTGGAGCCCCGGGACAGGGCAATCAAATGAGCAGTTCTTC

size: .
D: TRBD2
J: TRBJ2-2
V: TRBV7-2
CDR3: CASSLVGSGRNTGELFF
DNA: TGTGCCAGCAGCTTAGTGGGTAGCGGGAGGAACACCGGGGAGCTGTTTTTT

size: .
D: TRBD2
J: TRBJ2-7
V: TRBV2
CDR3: CASSELAGTYEQYF
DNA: TGTGCCAGCAGTGAACTAGCGGGGACCTACGAGCAGTACTTC

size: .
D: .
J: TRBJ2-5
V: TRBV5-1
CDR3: CASSLALQETQYF
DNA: TGCGCCAGCAGCTTGGCACTGCAAGAGACCCAGTACTTC

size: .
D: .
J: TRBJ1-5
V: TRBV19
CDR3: CASRAYNRERQPQHF
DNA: TGTGCCAGTAGAGCCTACAACAGGGAACGGCAGCCCCAGCATTTT

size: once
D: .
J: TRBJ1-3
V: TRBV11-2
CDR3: CASSLRESGNTIYF
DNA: TGTGCCAGCAGTCTCAGGGAATCTGGAAACACCATATATTTT

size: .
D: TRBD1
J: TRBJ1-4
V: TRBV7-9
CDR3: CASSFSGQNEKLFF
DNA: TGTGCCAGCAGCTTCTCGGGACAGAATGAAAAACTGTTTTTT

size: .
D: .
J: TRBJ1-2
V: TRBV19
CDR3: CASSPGATGGRGGYGYTF
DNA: TGTGCCAGTAGTCCGGGGGCCACGGGGGGACGAGGAGGATATGGCTACACCTTC

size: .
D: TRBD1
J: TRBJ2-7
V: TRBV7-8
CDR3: CASSFKPGQGASEQYF
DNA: TGTGCCAGCAGCTTTAAGCCGGGACAGGGAGCTAGCGAGCAGTACTTC

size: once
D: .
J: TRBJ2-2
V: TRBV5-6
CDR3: CATQRGYTGELFF
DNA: TGTGCCACCCAGAGGGGGTACACCGGGGAGCTGTTTTTT

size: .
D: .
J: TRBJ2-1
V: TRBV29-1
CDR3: CSVATGNEQFF
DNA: TGCAGCGTCGCGACAGGCAATGAGCAGTTCTTC

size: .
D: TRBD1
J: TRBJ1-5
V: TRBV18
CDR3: CASSPGQGEPQHF
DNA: TGTGCCAGCTCACCAGGACAGGGTGAGCCCCAGCATTTT

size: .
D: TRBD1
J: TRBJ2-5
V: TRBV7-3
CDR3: CASSQGAGSETQYF
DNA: TGTGCCAGCAGTCAGGGGGCAGGGTCAGAGACCCAGTACTTC